This TCR beta chain was sequenced for a study of beta chain features in type 1 diabetes (dated by TCRdb to the late 2010s). Describing the broader study: Mean age, gender distribution, total cell number and subset yield were not different between patients and healthy donors. A total of around 110,000,000 sorted cells were examined across all samples, and RNA yield correlated strongly with the number of cells per subset. The study compared TCRB repertoires of sorted circulating CD4+ T cell subsets between recently diagnosed type 1 diabetes patients and matched healthy donors. Regulatory and stem cell-like memory subsets were isolated from only 8 patients and 8 healthy donors, whereas naive and central memory subsets came from all 28 donors.

The research as a whole found: Naive, central memory and regulatory TCRB repertoires appeared to be more similar among patients than among healthy donors. A moderate but significant shortening of TCRB CDR3 length was observed in type 1 diabetes patients in all four CD4+ subsets. PCR may preferentially amplify shorter templates, but because patient and control samples were amplified and corrected together, any resulting skew would affect both groups equally. At VDJ recombination sites, patients with type 1 diabetes made fewer insertions and deleted more nucleotides, a pattern implying thymic rearrangement abnormalities. Only small numbers of individuals were included in the HLA sub-analyses, which left unresolved whether HLA type had any influence on TCRB rearrangement. Sequencing cDNA rather than genomic DNA could over-represent highly expressing activated cells, although activation and CD3 levels did not differ between groups.

Each donor gave one peripheral blood draw, about 100 mL on average, collected into heparinised tubes. Using a panel that included CD45RO, CCR7, CD25, CD127, CD95 and CD27, naive, central memory, regulatory and stem cell-like memory CD4+ T cells were sorted on a BD FACSAria II. Every sorted population had a purity above 95%. PBMCs were isolated immediately by Lymphoprep density gradient centrifugation and stained directly without culture. To minimize batch effects, samples were stained and sorted in pairs, one healthy donor with one patient per experiment. Details on this clone: Its antigen remains undetermined. No base qualities exist here, and no much larger clone lies one base off it.

The entire isolated RNA was reverse transcribed using the High Capacity cDNA Reverse Transcription Kit, and thus expressed TCRB transcripts were sequenced. Deep immunoSEQ sequencing was applied to naive, central memory and regulatory T cell samples, giving an average of roughly 3.6 million total reads per sample. Sorted cells were lysed in RLT buffer, and RNA was extracted using DNase-treated RNeasy Micro or Mini kits according to cell number. To prevent cross-contamination, each cell subset was processed individually, whereas patient and healthy donor samples were processed jointly. TCRB sequences were amplified from cDNA with the immunoSEQ multiplex PCR, producing 87-bp fragments spanning the CDR3 region. Sequencing of the amplicons was done on the Illumina HiSeq platform. The original pipeline was this. PCR bias was corrected computationally using synthetic template baselines, and reads within Hamming distance 2 were collapsed, with unmergeable singletons discarded. Reads were aligned against IMGT to assign V, D and J genes, CDR3 length and insertions or deletions at six rearrangement sites. Within each subset, clonotype counts were normalized to the number of sorted cells before true diversity and Gini coefficients were calculated with the tcR R package. The overlap coefficient, calculated on TCRB nucleotide sequences, was used to measure repertoire sharing. Out-of-frame TCRB sequences from naive cells were analyzed as a proxy for the pre-selection repertoire. This is the immuneACCESS table as TCRdb keeps it, with only in-frame sequences that have V and J called. A part of the clones is gone; compared with another copy, unresolved V genes explain less than half, and the rest is unexplained. From that table come the V and J calls and clone size; the DNA was used to work out D and trimming. Recorded for this sample are some 640,000 clones; about an eighth of them occurred a single time. Approximately 0.042% of the sample lies in the top ten.

Including cysteine and phenylalanine, the CDR3 has 15 amino acids. Only the CDR3 part of the read is kept: 45 bases, read in frame from the first base. Via the germline V gene, CDR1 is LGHNA and CDR2 YNFKEQ. Trimming costs V 0 bases and J 0 bases, and their ends lie 9 bases apart. The TCR originated in a man aged 18 to 30 with type 1 diabetes. Sequenced material: naive CD4+ T cells from blood. Taken with the paper, the label for cell subset or site translates to: true naive CD4+ T cells. The chain was built from TRBV4-2 and TRBJ2-7; the D segment cannot be called with confidence. At the DNA level, the sequence is TGTGCCAGCAGCCAAGAAGTCACAGACTCCTACGAGCAGTACTTC. The resulting protein is CASSQEVTDSYEQYF.